This TCR beta chain was retrieved from a study of T cells after yellow fever vaccination. CDR1 SGDLS and CDR2 YYNGEE come from the germline V gene. The trim removed 4 bases at V and 3 bases at J, leaving 12 bases unmatched. This CDR3 contains 17 residues. MiXCR was run by TCRdb on the 5' RACE reads, yielding one entry per CDR3 protein. The table lists approximately 70,000 distinct CDR3 sequences, under 8% of them singletons. This clonotype was seen repeatedly, ten times or more. The starting material was CD8+ T cells sorted from PBMCs, obtained roughly 45 days after the first yellow fever vaccination. The V and J genes are TRBV9 and TRBJ2-3; TRBD2 matches 9 bases. The receptor comes from a man between 18 and 35 years old who received the YFV17D yellow fever vaccine. The CDR3 region is CASSPSGGGALTDTQYF. In DNA, the CDR3 is TGTGCCAGCAGCCCTAGTGGCGGGGGGGCCTTAACAGATACGCAGTATTTT.